This section outlines one T cell receptor (beta chain) sequence together with its context. The data derive from a study of blood T cell repertoires in COVID-19. The length of the CDR3 is 15 residues. The germline CDR1 and CDR2 sequences are MNHEY and SVGEGT. The V and J ends lost 2 bases and 3 bases, in that order; junction bases with no gene match: 4. Some clones are missing from TCRdb's copy, which holds only in-frame ones; the method was immunoSEQ multiplex PCR. The sample has 350,000 to 500,000 clones, roughly 90% seen once; the top ten hold approximately 1.5%. Participants, roughly 18 to 89 years old, spanned 24 US areas. A PCR-confirmed or clinician-diagnosed COVID-19 case had contacted exposed participants within 2 weeks of entry.

The sequence was collected from a woman in her late teens or twenties who had been exposed to COVID-19. The sequencing sample was made of PBMCs or T cells enriched from blood (not recorded which). The chain couples TRBV6-2 or TRBV6-3 to TRBJ2-7; 10 bases are shared with TRBD2. The CDR3 here is CASSYLAGANYEQYF. Written as DNA, the CDR3 is TGTGCCAGCAGTTACCTAGCGGGAGCCAACTACGAGCAGTACTTC.